Listed below are T cell receptor beta chains from one sample, sequenced in a study of shared clonotypes between healthy human individuals. Profiled with immunoSEQ multiplex PCR; TCRdb holds only in-frame clones, not every one. The repertoire holds some 2,000,000 clones, with 90% to 95% as singletons. Material for sequencing was naive CD4+ T cells sorted from blood. The receptors come from a man between 18 and 29 years old in good health. The CDR3 runs from the conserved cysteine through the conserved F or W. The D gene is left open where the match is weak. Size values are once, few and many counts, or a class for expanded clones, and some rows have none.

D gene	clone size	V gene	J gene	CDR3 length	CDR3 DNA	CDR3 protein
-	-	TRBV5-1	TRBJ2-7	14	TGCGCCAGCAGCTTGGGAGATGCGCTCTACGAGCAGTACTTC	CASSLGDALYEQYF
-	-	TRBV2	TRBJ1-2	11	TGTGCCAGCTTTGGGGGCCAGGGCTACACCTTC	CASFGGQGYTF
TRBD1	once	TRBV2	TRBJ2-7	13	TGTGCCAGCAACAAACAGGGGGCTTACGAGCAGTACTTC	CASNKQGAYEQYF
-	-	TRBV15	TRBJ2-6	15	TGTGCCACCAGCAGAGTTAAGAAAGACAGTAACGTCCTGACTTTC	CATSRVKKDSNVLTF
TRBD1	-	TRBV7-2	TRBJ2-3	15	TGTGCCAGCAGCCCACAGGGGGATAGGACAGATACGCAGTATTTT	CASSPQGDRTDTQYF
-	-	TRBV5-1	TRBJ2-1	9	TGTGCCAGCAGCCCACTCCCGTTCTTC	CASSPLPFF
-	once	TRBV5-1	TRBJ1-6	16	TGCGCCAGCAGCTTGGAGGCTGTCGTATATAATTCACCCCTCCACTTT	CASSLEAVVYNSPLHF
-	-	TRBV9	TRBJ1-4	15	TGTGCCAGCAGCCCAAACCCGGGGGAGGGTGAAAAACTGTTTTTT	CASSPNPGEGEKLFF
TRBD1	-	TRBV7-8	TRBJ2-1	15	TGTGCCAGCAGGGAAAGGACAGGTTCCTACAATGAGCAGTTCTTC	CASRERTGSYNEQFF
-	-	TRBV5-8	TRBJ1-1	14	TGTGCCAGCAGCTTTTCGGGGGTGGACACTGAAGCTTTCTTT	CASSFSGVDTEAFF
TRBD1	-	TRBV7-6	TRBJ2-7	14	TGTGCCAGCACCAAACAGGGGGTAGGGACCGAGCAGTACTTC	CASTKQGVGTEQYF
TRBD2	-	TRBV5-1	TRBJ2-3	16	TGCGCCAGCAGCCCGACTGGGACTAGAGGTTTAGATACGCAGTATTTT	CASSPTGTRGLDTQYF
TRBD1	-	TRBV5-4	TRBJ1-2	14	TGTGCCAGCAGCTTGGGACAGGGATTAAGTGGCTACACCTTC	CASSLGQGLSGYTF
-	-	TRBV29-1	TRBJ1-4	12	TGCAGCGTTGGCCGGCAGAATGAAAAACTGTTTTTT	CSVGRQNEKLFF
-	-	TRBV7-2	TRBJ1-4	16	TGTGCCAGCAGCCGTAGGGGTATAGCAACTAATGAAAAACTGTTTTTT	CASSRRGIATNEKLFF
-	-	TRBV5-8	TRBJ1-2	15	TGTGCCAGCAGCTTGTTTCAGGGAACGATCTATGGCTACACCTTC	CASSLFQGTIYGYTF
-	-	TRBV5-1	TRBJ2-5	14	TGCGCCAGCAGCACCGGACAGATCCAAGAGACCCAGTACTTC	CASSTGQIQETQYF
-	-	TRBV20-1	TRBJ2-7	11	TGCAGTGCTCCCGGCGGCTACGAGCAGTACTTC	CSAPGGYEQYF
-	-	TRBV18	TRBJ2-3	15	TGTGCCAGCTCACCTGGACTGGGGAACACAGATACGCAGTATTTT	CASSPGLGNTDTQYF
-	-	TRBV18	TRBJ1-2	14	TGTGCCAGCTCTTTCGAAGAGTTTAGCTATGGCTACACCTTC	CASSFEEFSYGYTF
-	-	TRBV5-1	TRBJ1-1	13	TGCGCCAGCAGCTTTGGGGTGGGCACTGAAGCTTTCTTT	CASSFGVGTEAFF
TRBD1	once	TRBV10-1	TRBJ1-3	16	TGCGCCAGTGCCCGGACAGGGGCTTTTCTCGGAAACACCATATATTTT	CASARTGAFLGNTIYF
-	-	TRBV7-9	TRBJ1-1	15	TGTGCCAGCAAGTTGGAGGGGGGCTTGAACACTGAAGCTTTCTTT	CASKLEGGLNTEAFF
-	-	TRBV15	TRBJ2-3	21	TGTGCCACCAGCAGAGAGGGAGGACCGGCTGACTCCCTAATGGATACAGATACGCAGTATTTT	CATSREGGPADSLMDTDTQYF
TRBD2	-	TRBV11-2	TRBJ2-1	15	TGTGCCAGCAGCCCAAGAGCGGGAGGCTGGAATGAGCAGTTCTTC	CASSPRAGGWNEQFF
TRBD1	-	TRBV5-5	TRBJ2-7	15	TGTGCCAGCAGTACTCCCGGACAGGGTTTCTACGAGCAGTACTTC	CASSTPGQGFYEQYF
-	-	TRBV19	TRBJ1-2	14	TGTGCCAGTAGTATAGCGGTAGGGCCTTATGGCTACACCTTC	CASSIAVGPYGYTF
-	-	TRBV18	TRBJ1-1	16	TGTGCCAGCTCCCCTATGTTTCCAGGGTTGAACACTGAAGCTTTCTTT	CASSPMFPGLNTEAFF
-	-	TRBV11-2	TRBJ2-1	12	TGTGCCAGCAGCCCTGGGGGTGGTGAGCAGTTCTTC	CASSPGGGEQFF
TRBD2	-	TRBV10-3	TRBJ2-7	18	TGTGCCATCAGCGGAGGGTGGGCTAGCGGGGGCTCCGGCTACGAGCAGTACTTC	CAISGGWASGGSGYEQYF
-	once	TRBV6-6	TRBJ2-5	13	TGTGCCAGCAGTTACTCGAACCAAGAGACCCAGTACTTC	CASSYSNQETQYF
-	-	TRBV5-1	TRBJ2-5	12	TGCGCCAGCAGCTTGCTCAGGGAGACCCAGTACTTC	CASSLLRETQYF
TRBD2	-	TRBV4-2	TRBJ2-2	18	TGTGCCAGCAGCCCCCTGCTAGCGGGGGAATGGAACACCGGGGAGCTGTTTTTT	CASSPLLAGEWNTGELFF
-	-	TRBV18	TRBJ1-1	14	TGTGCCAGCTCCCCACTGGGGCGCGTATCTGAAGCTTTCTTT	CASSPLGRVSEAFF
TRBD1	once	TRBV4-1	TRBJ1-2	15	TGCGCCAGCAGCCAAGATCAGGGGGACAACTATGGCTACACCTTC	CASSQDQGDNYGYTF
-	-	TRBV2	TRBJ2-4	13	TGTGCCAGCAGTGAAGCCCCCCGGGGGCGGGAGTACTTC	CASSEAPRGREYF
-	-	TRBV6-5	TRBJ1-5	14	TGTGCCAGCAGTTACTCCTTAGAAGGCGGGCCCCAGCATTTT	CASSYSLEGGPQHF
-	-	TRBV5-1	TRBJ1-1	13	TGCGCCAGCAGCTATTCCGCTATGACTGAAGCTTTCTTT	CASSYSAMTEAFF
-	-	TRBV19	TRBJ2-2	14	TGTGCCAGTACGTTTTCTAGCAACACCGGGGAGCTGTTTTTT	CASTFSSNTGELFF
-	-	TRBV7-2	TRBJ1-1	14	TGTGCCAGCAGCTTAGAAGGCAGGGCAGGTGAAGCTTTCTTT	CASSLEGRAGEAFF
TRBD1	-	TRBV28	TRBJ1-5	16	TGTGCCAGCAGTTTCGGGGTCAGGGGGAGCAATCAGCCCCAGCATTTT	CASSFGVRGSNQPQHF
TRBD2	-	TRBV18	TRBJ2-5	16	TGTGCCAGCTCACCTTGGACTAGCGGGAGGCAAGAGACCCAGTACTTC	CASSPWTSGRQETQYF